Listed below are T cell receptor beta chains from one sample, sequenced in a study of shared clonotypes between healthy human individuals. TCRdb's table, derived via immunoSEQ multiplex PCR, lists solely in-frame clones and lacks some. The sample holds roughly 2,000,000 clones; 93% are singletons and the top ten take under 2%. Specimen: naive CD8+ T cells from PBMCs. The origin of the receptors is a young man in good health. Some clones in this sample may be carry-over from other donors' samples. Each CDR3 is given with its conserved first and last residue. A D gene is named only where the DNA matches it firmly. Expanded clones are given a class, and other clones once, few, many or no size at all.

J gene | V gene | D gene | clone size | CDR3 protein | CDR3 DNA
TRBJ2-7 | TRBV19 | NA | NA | CASSVIGIRAGQYF | TGTGCCAGTAGTGTCATCGGTATTAGGGCTGGGCAGTACTTC
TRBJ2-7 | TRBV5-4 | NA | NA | CASSLAEGGEQYF | TGTGCCAGCAGCTTGGCCGAGGGGGGCGAGCAGTACTTC
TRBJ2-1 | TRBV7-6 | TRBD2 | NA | CASSFRLAGGHNEQFF | TGTGCCAGCAGCTTCCGGCTAGCGGGAGGCCACAATGAGCAGTTCTTC
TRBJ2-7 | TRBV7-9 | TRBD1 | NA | CASSLERTGRDEQYF | TGTGCCAGCAGCTTAGAGCGGACAGGGCGGGACGAGCAGTACTTC
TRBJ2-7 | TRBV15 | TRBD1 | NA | CATQEGTGDTYEQYF | TGTGCCACCCAAGAGGGGACAGGGGACACCTACGAGCAGTACTTC
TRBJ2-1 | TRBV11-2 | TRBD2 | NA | CASIRGAGEGYEQFF | TGTGCCAGCATCCGGGGAGCGGGAGAAGGGTATGAGCAGTTCTTC
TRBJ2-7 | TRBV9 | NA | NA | CASSVDRSSYEQYF | TGTGCCAGCAGCGTAGATCGGAGCTCCTACGAGCAGTACTTC
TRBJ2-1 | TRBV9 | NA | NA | CASSVVGGPFNEQFF | TGTGCCAGCAGCGTAGTAGGAGGGCCCTTCAATGAGCAGTTCTTC
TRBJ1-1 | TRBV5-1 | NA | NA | CASSLNMNTEAFF | TGCGCCAGCAGCTTGAATATGAACACTGAAGCTTTCTTT
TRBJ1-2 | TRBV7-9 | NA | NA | CASSLGDGYYGYTF | TGTGCCAGCAGCTTAGGGGACGGCTACTATGGCTACACCTTC
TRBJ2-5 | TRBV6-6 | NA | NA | CASRPGQKETQYF | TGTGCCAGCAGGCCGGGACAAAAAGAGACCCAGTACTTC
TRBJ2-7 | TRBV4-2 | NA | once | CASSPGHSYEQYF | TGTGCCAGCAGCCCCGGTCACTCCTACGAGCAGTACTTC